This TCR beta chain is drawn from a study of cytomegalovirus exposure and HLA in healthy donors. Whole-study results and caveats: Cytomegalovirus association was listed for 164 TCR beta chains.

Repertoires were generated with immunoSEQ multiplex PCR, while TCRdb's copy carries only in-frame clones and drops some. The sample lists over 50,000 clones; about 96% were seen once. A note on this clone: The antigen is undetermined.

The clonotype was recovered from a young woman in good health and CMV-seronegative. Sequenced input: PBMCs.

CDR3 sequence (DNA): TGTGCCACCAGCAGAGATTGGGGGCTCAATCAGCCCCAGCATTTT. It codes for CATSRDWGLNQPQHF. V usage is TRBV15 and J usage is TRBJ1-5; possible D gene TRBD1, 6 bases. Germline CDR1 and CDR2: LNHNV and YYDKDF (reference sequence). The CDR3 loop spans 15 amino acids. Trimming took 0 bases from V and 3 from J, leaving 9 bases between them.